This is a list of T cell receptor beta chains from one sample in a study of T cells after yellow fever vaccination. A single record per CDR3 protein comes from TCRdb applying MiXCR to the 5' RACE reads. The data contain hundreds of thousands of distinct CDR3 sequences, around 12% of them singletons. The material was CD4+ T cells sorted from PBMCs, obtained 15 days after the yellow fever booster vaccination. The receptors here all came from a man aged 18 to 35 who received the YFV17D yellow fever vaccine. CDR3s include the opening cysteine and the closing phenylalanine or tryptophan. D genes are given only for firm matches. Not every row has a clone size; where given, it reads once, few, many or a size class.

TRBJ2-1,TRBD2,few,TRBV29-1,TGCAGCGTTGAGGTCTTGGGACTAGTCTCGGGTGAGCAGTTCTTC,CSVEVLGLVSGEQFF
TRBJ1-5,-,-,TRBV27,TGTGCCAGCAGTTTCCGGGACACGCAACTGCCCCAGCATTTT,CASSFRDTQLPQHF
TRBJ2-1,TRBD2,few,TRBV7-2,TGTGCCAGCAGCGTATCTAGCGGGGGGCTCAATGAGCAGTTCTTC,CASSVSSGGLNEQFF
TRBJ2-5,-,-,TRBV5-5,TGTGCCAGCAGCAGGGACATCGGTGTCGCAGAGACCCAGTACTTC,CASSRDIGVAETQYF
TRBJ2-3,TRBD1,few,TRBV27,TGTGCCAGCAGACGCGGGGACAGGCATACGCAGTATTTT,CASRRGDRHTQYF
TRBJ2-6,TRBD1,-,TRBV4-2,TGTGCCAGCAGCGGGACAGGAGCTGGGGCCAACGTCCTGACTTTC,CASSGTGAGANVLTF
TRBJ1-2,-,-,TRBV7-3,TGTGCCAGCAGCCTAGACAGAGATCATGGCTACACCTTC,CASSLDRDHGYTF
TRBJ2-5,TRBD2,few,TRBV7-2,TGTGCCAGCAGCTTACAGCGGGGGGACCAAGAGACCCAGTACTTC,CASSLQRGDQETQYF
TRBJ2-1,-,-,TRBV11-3,TGTGCCAGCAGCCGGGGGGCGGGGAAGCAGTTCTTC,CASSRGAGKQFF
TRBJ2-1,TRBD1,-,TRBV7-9,TGTGCCAGCGCCAGACAGGGCTCTTTTGATGAGCAGTTCTTC,CASARQGSFDEQFF
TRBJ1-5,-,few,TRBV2,TGTGCCAGCAACAGGGCGAATCAGCCCCAGCATTTT,CASNRANQPQHF
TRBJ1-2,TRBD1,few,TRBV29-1,TGCAGCGGAGGGCCACAGGGGAGTCGTGGCTACACCTTC,CSGGPQGSRGYTF
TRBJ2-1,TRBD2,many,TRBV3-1,TGTGCCAGCAGCCAGTACGCGGGGGGGGCATACAATGAGCAGTTCTTC,CASSQYAGGAYNEQFF
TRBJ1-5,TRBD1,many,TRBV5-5,TGTGCCAGCAGCAAAGGGACAGCCAATCAGCCCCAGCATTTT,CASSKGTANQPQHF
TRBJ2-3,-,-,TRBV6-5,TGTGCCAGCAGGCCTCCGGGAGCAGATACGCAGTATTTT,CASRPPGADTQYF
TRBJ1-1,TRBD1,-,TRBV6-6,TGTGCCAGCACCCCAGGGGGCCAAAGCACTGAAGCTTTCTTT,CASTPGGQSTEAFF
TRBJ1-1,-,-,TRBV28,TGTGCCAGCCCGAAGGGCACTGAAGCTTTCTTT,CASPKGTEAFF
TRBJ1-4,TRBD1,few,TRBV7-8,TGTGCCAGCAGCTTAGCTCCAGGGGGGAGTGAAAAACTGTTTTTT,CASSLAPGGSEKLFF
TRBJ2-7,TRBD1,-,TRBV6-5,TGTGCCAGCAGAGAAACAGGGGTCTACGAGCAGTACTTC,CASRETGVYEQYF
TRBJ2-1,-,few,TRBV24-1,TGTGCCACCGGGGAGGTGAATGAGCAGTTCTTC,CATGEVNEQFF
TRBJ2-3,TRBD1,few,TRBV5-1,TGCGCCAGCAGGGACGGGACAGGGTCCCCAGATACGCAGTATTTT,CASRDGTGSPDTQYF
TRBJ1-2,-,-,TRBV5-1,TGCGCCAGCAGCTTGGAAAGGGGCTATGGCTACACCTTC,CASSLERGYGYTF
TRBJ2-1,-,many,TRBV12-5,TGTGCTAGTGGCTCGGCCACTACTGAGCAGTTCTTC,CASGSATTEQFF
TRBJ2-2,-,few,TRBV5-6,TGTGCCAGCCAGGGTGACACCGGGGAGCTGTTTTTT,CASQGDTGELFF
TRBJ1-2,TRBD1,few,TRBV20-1,TGCAGTGCTAGACTGCTAATGGGACAGGGTGACTATGGCTACACCTTC,CSARLLMGQGDYGYTF
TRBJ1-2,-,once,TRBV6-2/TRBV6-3,TGTGCCAGTATGAAGTCTTTAGCTAACTATGGCTACACCTTC,CASMKSLANYGYTF
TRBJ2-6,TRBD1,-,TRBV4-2,TGTGCCAGCAGCCCAGGGACAGGGGGAAGCTCTGGGGCCAACGTCCTGACTTTC,CASSPGTGGSSGANVLTF
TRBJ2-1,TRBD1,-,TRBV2,TGTGCCAGCACGGGGGACAGGGGGAATGAGCAGTTCTTC,CASTGDRGNEQFF
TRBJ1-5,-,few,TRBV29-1,TGCAGCGTTCAGCGACAGCTTAATCAGCCCCAGCATTTT,CSVQRQLNQPQHF
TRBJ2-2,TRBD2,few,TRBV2,TGTGCCAGCAGTGACGGGGCTAGCGGGGGAAATCAGAAATTCGCGAACACCGGGGAGCTGTTTTTT,CASSDGASGGNQKFANTGELFF
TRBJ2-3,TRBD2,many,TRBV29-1,TGCAGCGTTGAATGGAACCCCCGGGCTAGCGGGGTCTCAGATACGCAGTATTTT,CSVEWNPRASGVSDTQYF
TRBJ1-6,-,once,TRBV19,TGTGCCAGTAGTATCAGCTGGTCTGAATCACCCCTCCACTTT,CASSISWSESPLHF
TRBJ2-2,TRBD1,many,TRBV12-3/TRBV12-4,TGTGCCAGCAGACGGGACAGGGACACCGGGGAGCTGTTTTTT,CASRRDRDTGELFF